Below, 17 T cell receptor beta chains from the same sample are listed, as sequenced in a study of shared clonotypes between healthy human individuals. Using immunoSEQ multiplex PCR, the repertoire was profiled, and TCRdb retains in-frame clones only, with some absent. The sample lists some 2,100,000 clones, under 97% occurring once. Sequenced material: naive CD4+ T cells sorted from blood. As to subset: CD45RA+ positively selected. These receptors came from a man younger than 30 in good health.

The CDR3 is CAIGQAGDTQYF. The CDR3 DNA follows: TGTGCCATCGGACAGGCCGGAGATACGCAGTATTTT. V is TRBV10-3 and J is TRBJ2-3; 7 nucleotides agree with TRBD1. With 8 bases clipped from V and 5 bases from J, the junction kept 4 bases outside the gene matches. This CDR3 comprises 12 residues. Germline-derived CDR1 and CDR2 are ENHRY and SYGVKD.

The chain has TRBV5-4 and TRBJ1-2; TRBD1 is a possible D gene (5 bases). Germline-derived CDR1 and CDR2 are SGHNT and YYREEE (reference sequence). V was clipped by 3 bases and J by 2 bases, with 14 bases between them. The CDR3 covers 15 residues. This chain's CDR3 is CASSSSRGSNYGYTF. The CDR3 bases are TGTGCCAGCAGCTCAAGCCGGGGCTCCAACTATGGCTACACCTTC.

This clone was observed once. The V call is TRBV14, the J call TRBJ2-1, with 9 nucleotides matching TRBD1. The germline CDR1 and CDR2 sequences are SGHDN and FVKESK. There are 14 residues in the CDR3. V shed 4 bases and J 4 bases; nucleotides not matched to a gene: 2. CDR3 coding DNA: TGTGCCAGCAGCCGGGACAGGGCGTACAATGAGCAGTTCTTC. This codes for CASSRDRAYNEQFF.

The chain carries TRBV7-9 and TRBJ1-4, with D possibly matching TRBD1 (6 bases). V lost 5 bases to trimming and J lost 7 bases, with 26 bases between them. This CDR3 is 18 amino acids long. Germline V gives CDR1 SEHNR, CDR2 FQNEAQ (reference sequence). The CDR3: CASSARDKLNEGSEKLFF. In DNA form, the CDR3 reads TGTGCCAGCAGCGCCCGGGACAAACTAAACGAGGGGAGTGAAAAACTGTTTTTT.

Points on this clone: Other DNA sequences within the sample encode an identical CDR3. This chain joins TRBV29-1 and TRBJ2-1; D remains unclear. With 4 bases removed from V and 9 bases from J, the gap between germline ends came to 10 bases. The germline V gene has CDR1 SQVTM and CDR2 ANQGSEA. The length of the CDR3 is 11 residues. The CDR3 bases are TGCAGCGTTGCAGGAGCTGGTGAGCAGTTCTTC. The encoded protein is CSVAGAGEQFF.

The J gene is TRBJ1-4, the V gene TRBV28, with D maybe TRBD1 (6 bases). The CDR3 has 15 amino acids. Germline V gene lookup returns CDR1 MDHEN and CDR2 SYDVKM. V was shortened by 4 bases and J by 1 base, with 10 bases between the two germline ends. This chain's CDR3 is CASSSAGETNEKLFF. The CDR3 region has the DNA TGTGCCAGCAGTTCCGCAGGGGAAACTAATGAAAAACTGTTTTTT.

The gene calls are TRBV11-3 and TRBJ2-7; 10 bases agree with TRBD1. The CDR3 loop spans 16 amino acids. V was pared by 5 bases and J by 1 base, with 8 bases of the junction left unmatched. Germline V gene sequence: CDR1 SGHNT, CDR2 YENEEA. The CDR3 spells CASSPTTGQGSYEQYF. For the CDR3, the DNA is TGTGCCAGCAGCCCAACCACGGGACAGGGGTCCTACGAGCAGTACTTC.

The chain links TRBV27 to TRBJ2-7; 11 nucleotides line up with TRBD2. Germline CDR1 is MNHEY and CDR2 is SMNVEV (reference sequence). J gave up 7 bases and V 4 bases, and 6 bases lay outside the gene matches. This CDR3 is built from 14 residues. CDR3 loop: CASSWSSGRSEQYF. For the CDR3, the DNA is TGTGCCAGCAGTTGGTCTAGCGGGAGGAGTGAGCAGTACTTC.

This clone was seen more than once but under ten times. Other nucleotide sequences from this sample produce the same CDR3. The chain is built from TRBV10-3 and TRBJ2-4; D remains unclear. Germline lookup yields CDR1 ENHRY and CDR2 SYGVKD. CDR3 length: 14 amino acids. V lost 2 bases to trimming and J lost 0 bases, with 5 bases between them. CDR3 loop: CAISEGVAKNIQYF. The CDR3 DNA reads as TGTGCCATCAGTGAGGGGGTAGCCAAAAACATTCAGTACTTC.

The chain is built from TRBV19 and TRBJ2-5; TRBD2 might be the D (5 bases). The CDR3 sequence is 13 residues long. Germline V gene data show CDR1 as LNHDA and CDR2 as SQIVND (reference sequence). With 7 bases removed from V and 3 bases from J, the gap between germline ends came to 12 bases. DNA of the CDR3: TGTGCCAGTACGAGAATCGGGGAAGAGACCCAGTACTTC. Translating it yields CASTRIGEETQYF.

The genes are TRBV15 and TRBJ2-2, with TRBD2 matching 11 bases. From germline, CDR1 is LNHNV and CDR2 YYDKDF (reference sequence). The J segment lost 8 bases and the V segment lost 7 bases, leaving 15 bases of the junction unmatched. This CDR3 spans 17 amino acids. This CDR3 reads CATNPGDSGRAGGELFF. The CDR3 nucleotides read TGTGCCACCAACCCCGGGGATAGCGGGAGGGCCGGAGGGGAGCTGTTTTTT.

This chain joins TRBV5-1 and TRBJ2-1; D remains unclear. The V end was cut by 4 bases, the J end by 5 bases, with 4 bases between. The CDR3 runs 11 residues. In germline, CDR1 is SGHRS, CDR2 YFSETQ. Here the CDR3 reads CASSTNNEQFF. The CDR3 coding sequence is TGCGCCAGCAGCACAAACAATGAGCAGTTCTTC.

In the case of this clone: Distinct nucleotide sequences in the sample also encode this CDR3. V is TRBV18 and J is TRBJ2-2, with D hard to call. V was cut by 3 bases and J by 8 bases, with 7 bases left in between. Germline-derived CDR1 and CDR2 are KGHSH and LQKENI. CDR3 length: 12 amino acids. CDR3 residues: CASSPTSGELFF. DNA of the CDR3: TGTGCCAGCTCACCGACTTCGGGGGAGCTGTTTTTT.

This chain joins TRBV6-1 and TRBJ2-1; TRBD2 agrees at 8 bases. This CDR3 has 13 residues. The germline V gene has CDR1 MNHNS and CDR2 SASEGT. Germline trimming cut 6 bases from V and 7 bases from J; bases unmatched to any gene: 5. CDR3 region: CASRQTGGNEQFF. The DNA of the CDR3 is TGTGCCAGCAGACAGACGGGAGGGAATGAGCAGTTCTTC.

Concerning this clone: This sample also contains other DNA sequences that code for the same CDR3. V and J are TRBV7-9 and TRBJ1-1, with a possible D match to TRBD1 (5 bases). Trimming took off 4 bases at V and 1 base at J, with 7 bases between the two ends. The CDR3 runs 13 residues. Germline CDR1 reads SEHNR; CDR2 reads FQNEAQ (reference sequence). CDR3 region: CASSWGQNTEAFF. The CDR3 DNA is TGTGCCAGCAGCTGGGGCCAGAACACTGAAGCTTTCTTT.

About this clone itself: Other DNA sequences in this specimen translate into the identical CDR3. The chain links TRBV6-5 to TRBJ2-1; the D is unclear. The V end was cut by 4 bases, the J end by 7 bases, with 5 bases between. The CDR3 covers 11 residues. Per the germline V gene, CDR1 is MNHEY and CDR2 is SVGAGI. The CDR3 spells CASSLGNEQFF. CDR3 sequence (DNA): TGTGCCAGCAGTTTGGGGAATGAGCAGTTCTTC.

V gene TRBV18 combines with J gene TRBJ2-7; D gene unclear. V gave up 3 bases and J gave up 4 bases, with 10 bases separating them. From germline, CDR1 is KGHSH and CDR2 LQKENI. The CDR3 has 13 amino acids. CDR3 residues: CASSPNGAYEQYF. The CDR3 DNA reads TGTGCCAGCTCACCGAACGGCGCATACGAGCAGTACTTC.